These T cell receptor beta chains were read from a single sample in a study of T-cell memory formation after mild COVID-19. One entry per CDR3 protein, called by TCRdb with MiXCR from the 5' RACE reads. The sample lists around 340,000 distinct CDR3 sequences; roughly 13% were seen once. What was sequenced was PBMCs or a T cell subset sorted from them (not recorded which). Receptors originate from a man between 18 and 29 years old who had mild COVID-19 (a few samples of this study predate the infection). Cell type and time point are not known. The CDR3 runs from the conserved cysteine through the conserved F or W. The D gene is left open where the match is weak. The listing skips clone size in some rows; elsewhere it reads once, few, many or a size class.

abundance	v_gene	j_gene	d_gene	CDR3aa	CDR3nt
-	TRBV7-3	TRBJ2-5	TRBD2	CASSPERGGTQYF	TGTGCCAGCAGCCCAGAGCGGGGCGGGACCCAGTACTTC
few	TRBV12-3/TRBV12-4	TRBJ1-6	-	CASSLRFSPLHF	TGTGCCAGCAGTTTAAGGTTTAGTCCCCTCCACTTT
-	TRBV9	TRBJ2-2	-	CASSSEPGLSTGELFF	TGTGCCAGCAGCTCCGAACCGGGACTCTCCACCGGGGAGCTGTTTTTT
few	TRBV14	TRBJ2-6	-	CASSQGTTNVLTF	TGTGCCAGCAGCCAGGGGACGACCAACGTCCTGACTTTC
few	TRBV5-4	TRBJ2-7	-	CASSWGAGYEQYF	TGTGCCAGCAGCTGGGGGGCTGGGTACGAGCAGTACTTC
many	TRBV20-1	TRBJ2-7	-	CSARPGTSGDEQYF	TGCAGTGCTAGACCCGGGACCTCCGGAGACGAGCAGTACTTC
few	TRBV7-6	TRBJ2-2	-	CASSYQPNTGELFF	TGTGCCAGCAGCTACCAACCGAACACCGGGGAGCTGTTTTTT
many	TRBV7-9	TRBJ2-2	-	CASSPSRVYAAGELFF	TGTGCCAGCAGCCCCTCGAGAGTGTACGCGGCCGGGGAGCTGTTTTTT
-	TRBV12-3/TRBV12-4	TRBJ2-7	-	CASSLWLANTSYEQYF	TGTGCCAGCAGTTTGTGGCTAGCGAACACCTCCTACGAGCAGTACTTC
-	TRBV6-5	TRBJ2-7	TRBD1	CASRTGQVDEQYF	TGTGCCAGCAGAACTGGACAGGTGGACGAGCAGTACTTC
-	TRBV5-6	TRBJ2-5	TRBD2	CASSAMTSGKETQYF	TGTGCCAGCAGCGCCATGACTAGCGGGAAAGAGACCCAGTACTTC
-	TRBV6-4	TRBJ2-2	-	CASSDGYTGELFF	TGTGCCAGCAGTGACGGATACACCGGGGAGCTGTTTTTT
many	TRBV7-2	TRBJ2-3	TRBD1	CASSSRTGDVDTQYF	TGTGCCAGCAGCTCGCGGACAGGGGATGTAGATACGCAGTATTTT
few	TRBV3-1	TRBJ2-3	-	CASSQENLKVDTQYF	TGTGCCAGCAGCCAAGAAAACCTAAAGGTAGATACGCAGTATTTT
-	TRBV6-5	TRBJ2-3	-	CASRADKAGWGTDTQYF	TGTGCCAGCAGGGCGGATAAGGCAGGATGGGGCACAGATACGCAGTATTTT
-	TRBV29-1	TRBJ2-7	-	CSVSTTGSYEQYF	TGCAGCGTTTCGACAACCGGCTCCTACGAGCAGTACTTC
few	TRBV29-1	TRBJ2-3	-	CSGAVRRGADTQYF	TGCAGCGGGGCCGTAAGAAGAGGGGCAGATACGCAGTATTTT
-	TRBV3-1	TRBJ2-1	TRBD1	CASSQVRAGGNEQFF	TGTGCCAGCAGCCAAGTCAGAGCAGGGGGAAATGAGCAGTTCTTC
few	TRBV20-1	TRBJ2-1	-	CSARPDPRPTGLQFF	TGCAGTGCCAGACCTGATCCTAGACCGACCGGTTTGCAGTTCTTC
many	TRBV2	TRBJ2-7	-	CASTRLVTREQYF	TGTGCCAGCACTAGACTAGTCACCCGGGAGCAGTACTTC
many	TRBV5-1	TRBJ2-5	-	CASSLALNGQETQYF	TGCGCCAGCAGCTTGGCCTTGAACGGCCAAGAGACCCAGTACTTC
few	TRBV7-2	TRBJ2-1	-	CASSLSGNNEQFF	TGTGCCAGCAGCCTTTCGGGAAACAATGAGCAGTTCTTC
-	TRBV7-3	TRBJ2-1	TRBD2	CASSSSGTSAYNEQFF	TGTGCCAGCAGCTCCTCCGGGACTAGCGCCTACAATGAGCAGTTCTTC
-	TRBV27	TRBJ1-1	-	CASSLYGGELGTEAFF	TGTGCCAGCAGTTTATACGGGGGCGAGTTGGGCACTGAAGCTTTCTTT
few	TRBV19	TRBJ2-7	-	CASTPGSGYEQYF	TGTGCCAGTACTCCCGGGTCAGGCTACGAGCAGTACTTC
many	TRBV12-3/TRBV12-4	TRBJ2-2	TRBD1	CASSTNRGKTGELFF	TGTGCCAGCAGTACGAACAGGGGTAAAACCGGGGAGCTGTTTTTT
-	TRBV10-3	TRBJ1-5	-	CAISERGGNQPQHF	TGTGCCATCAGTGAGCGGGGCGGGAATCAGCCCCAGCATTTT
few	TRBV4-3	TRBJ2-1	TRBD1	CASSQDRGGREQFF	TGCGCCAGCAGCCAAGATCGAGGGGGCCGTGAGCAGTTCTTC
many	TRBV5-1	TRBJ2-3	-	CASSLDGTGITDTQYF	TGCGCCAGCAGCTTGGATGGGACTGGTATCACAGATACGCAGTATTTT
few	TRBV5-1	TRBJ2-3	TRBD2	CASPLPGASGGAADTQYF	TGCGCCAGCCCGCTACCCGGGGCTAGCGGGGGGGCAGCAGATACGCAGTATTTT
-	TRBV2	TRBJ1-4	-	CASSEAGRYKLFF	TGTGCCAGCAGTGAAGCCGGGAGATACAAACTGTTTTTT
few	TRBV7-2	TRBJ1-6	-	CASSLSGSSPLHF	TGTGCCAGCAGCTTATCCGGCAGTTCACCCCTCCACTTT
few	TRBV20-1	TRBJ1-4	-	CSARTVDEKLFF	TGCAGTGCCAGGACAGTAGATGAAAAACTGTTTTTT
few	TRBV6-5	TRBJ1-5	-	CASRPTGWAGPQHF	TGTGCCAGCAGACCGACAGGTTGGGCCGGGCCCCAGCATTTT
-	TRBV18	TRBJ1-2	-	CASSRGLPDGYTF	TGTGCCAGCTCACGGGGACTCCCCGACGGCTACACCTTC
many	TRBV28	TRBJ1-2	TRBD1	CASNTGQDYGYTF	TGTGCCAGCAATACTGGACAGGACTATGGCTACACCTTC
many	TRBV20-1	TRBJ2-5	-	CSARDRAAQYF	TGCAGTGCTAGAGATCGAGCGGCCCAGTACTTC
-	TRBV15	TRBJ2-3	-	CATSRDGVTQYF	TGTGCCACCAGCAGAGATGGGGTAACGCAGTATTTT
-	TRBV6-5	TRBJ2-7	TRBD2	CASSYSTSGGYYEQYF	TGTGCCAGCAGTTATTCGACTAGCGGGGGATACTACGAGCAGTACTTC
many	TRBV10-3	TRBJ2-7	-	CATLTGYEQYF	TGTGCCACCCTCACAGGGTACGAGCAGTACTTC
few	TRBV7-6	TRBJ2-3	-	CASSLAVSPLSDTQYF	TGTGCCAGCAGCTTAGCGGTTTCCCCTCTCTCTGATACGCAGTATTTT
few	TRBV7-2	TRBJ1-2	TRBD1	CASSPRDSVLYGYTF	TGTGCCAGCAGCCCGCGGGACAGTGTTCTCTATGGCTACACCTTC
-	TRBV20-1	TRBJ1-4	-	CSARGGSFEKLFF	TGCAGTGCTAGAGGAGGTTCCTTTGAAAAACTGTTTTTT
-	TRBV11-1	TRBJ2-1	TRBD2	CASIGTSGHNEQFF	TGTGCCAGCATCGGGACTAGCGGGCACAATGAGCAGTTCTTC
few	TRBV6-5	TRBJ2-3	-	CASSYSRGTDTQYF	TGTGCCAGCAGTTACTCGAGAGGCACAGATACGCAGTATTTT